This T cell receptor (beta chain) is from a study of regulatory T cells in long-lasting Graves disease (dated by TCRdb to 2020 to 2023). A note on the overall study: Persistent Graves' disease meant more than 5 years of antithyroid drug treatment with TSH receptor autoantibodies that stayed positive. Peripheral blood TCR sequencing and RNA sequencing compared persistent Graves' disease patients with newly diagnosed Graves' disease patients. The study was registered as a clinical trial and conducted in China. A total of some 33 samples were covered by TCR sequencing, comprising some 13 persistent and about 20 newly diagnosed Graves' disease patients. In the clinical cohort, patients with persistent Graves' disease had used antithyroid drugs for an average of around 9.9 years. General study outcomes and caveats: Sequencing and analysis were limited to the TCR beta chain. Persistent patients shared more public clonotypes among themselves (2,741) than newly diagnosed patients did (more than 950). Lower TCR Shannon entropy and fewer highly expanded clones were observed in persistent Graves' disease patients than in newly diagnosed patients, which suggested clonal expansion. Peripheral blood alone was examined, since thyroid tissue, which constituted the primary lesion, could not be accessed. Persistent disease showed preferential use of TRBV28, TRBJ1-2 and TRBJ2-5, whereas newly diagnosed disease favored TRBV20-1 and TRBJ2-1. As a limitation, the authors acknowledged that the small sample size may reduce accuracy.

The time point label on this specimen signifies: persistent/refractory GD, antithyroid drugs over 5 years with positive TRAb. For both TCR sequencing and RNA sequencing, RNA was extracted from PBMCs in TRIzol. The diagnosis of Graves' disease was made according to American Thyroid Association guidelines. Patients were recruited from an endocrinology department in Xi'an, China. Each patient gave around 9 milliliters of peripheral blood, collected in an EDTA anticoagulant tube. Ficoll Paque Plus density gradient separation was used to isolate PBMCs, and no further T cell sorting was performed. An Agilent 2100 Bioanalyzer and agarose gel were used to check RNA quality, while a NanoDrop 2000 measured RNA concentration. Receptor libraries were prepared by multiplex PCR. For sequencing, an Illumina HiSeq 4000 was employed. To build TCR beta libraries, CDR3 regions were amplified by Arm-PCR using iRepertoire HTBI primers. PCR products were gel purified before sequencing. The paper's data handling went like this. Gene usage analysis of CDR3 amino acid clonotypes relied on the roughly 67 TRBV and over 13 TRBJ segments identified across samples. COPE and FqMerger were used to merge the filtered high-quality paired reads into contigs. BLAST was used to align contigs to IMGT TRBV, TRBD and TRBJ reference genes, with CDR3 defined following IMGT. Any clonotype with a frequency above 0.1% was counted as a highly expanded clone. Shannon entropy was used to measure repertoire diversity, and the Gini coefficient was used to measure V-J evenness. A clonotype was considered public if more than one individual shared it. TCRdb applied fastp at Q25 and MiXCR to the public reads, then kept only in-frame beta chains. Each entry merges the rows of one CDR3 protein and shows their most common DNA and genes. The V and J calls and clone size are TCRdb's, not the authors'. This sample has a few hundred thousand distinct CDR3 sequences in its table, and 20% to 25% of those were observed once. Roughly 7% of the sample comes from the top ten.

Regarding this clonotype: Its antigen has not been determined. No base quality information exists; no much larger clone differs at one position.

As encoded in the germline V gene (reference sequence), CDR1 is LNHDA while CDR2 is SQIVND. The V and J ends are trimmed by 1 base and 3 bases, leaving 7 bases between them. Counted from cysteine to phenylalanine, this CDR3 has 14 amino acids. Only CDR3 DNA is held: 42 bases, read in frame from base 1. The rearranged chain carries TRBV19 and TRBJ1-5; the D gene is not confidently resolved. This TCR came from a female donor with Graves disease. Sequenced here: peripheral blood mononuclear cells (PBMCs), sampled when the disease was refractory, from a patient treated with antithyroid drugs. This receptor has the CDR3 CASSIGDFNQPQHF. The DNA sequence is TGTGCCAGTAGTATAGGCGATTTCAATCAGCCCCAGCATTTT.